A selection of T cell receptor beta chains follows, all from one sample in a study of T-cell reconstitution after alpha-beta-depleted transplantation in children. From the PCR reads, TCRdb called clonotypes with MiXCR, one entry per CDR3 protein. The sample records fewer than 700,000 distinct CDR3 sequences, 10% to 15% being singletons. This specimen consisted of PBMCs, mostly from graft donor cells, obtained 360 days after TCRalphabeta/CD19-depleted stem cell transplant. The receptors originated from a male patient aged 10 to 17 who had a stem cell transplant for acute myeloid leukemia, so the T cells may come from the graft donor. The CDR3 runs from the conserved cysteine through the conserved F or W. A D gene is named only where the DNA matches it firmly. Rows give clone size only sometimes, using once, few, many, or a class for an expanded clone.

CDR3nt: TGTGCCAGCAGTTACCAGGGGGTTGAGCAGTTCTTC
CDR3aa: CASSYQGVEQFF
v_gene: TRBV6-6
j_gene: TRBJ2-1
abundance: many
d_gene: TRBD1

CDR3nt: TGTGCCAGCGGGCAGGACAGGGCATCCTACGAGCAGTACTTC
CDR3aa: CASGQDRASYEQYF
v_gene: TRBV6-2/TRBV6-3
j_gene: TRBJ2-7
abundance: few
d_gene: TRBD1

CDR3nt: TGTGCCAGCAGTTACTCAGGTGGGCGGGATCCCTACGAGCAGTACTTC
CDR3aa: CASSYSGGRDPYEQYF
v_gene: TRBV6-5
j_gene: TRBJ2-7
abundance: many
d_gene: .

CDR3nt: TGTGCCTCGTGGGGACCGGGAGGAGTCAATGAGCAGTTCTTC
CDR3aa: CASWGPGGVNEQFF
v_gene: TRBV30
j_gene: TRBJ2-1
abundance: few
d_gene: TRBD2

CDR3nt: TGTGCCAGCAGTTATGGGCTAGGAACAGATACGCAGTATTTT
CDR3aa: CASSYGLGTDTQYF
v_gene: TRBV6-5
j_gene: TRBJ2-3
abundance: .
d_gene: .

CDR3nt: TGTGCCAGCAGTTCCGGCGGGAGGGGCTACTCGAACACCGGGGAGCTGTTTTTT
CDR3aa: CASSSGGRGYSNTGELFF
v_gene: TRBV27
j_gene: TRBJ2-2
abundance: .
d_gene: TRBD2

CDR3nt: TGCAGCGTATCTAGCGGGAGCGGGGCCAAAAACATTCTGTACTTC
CDR3aa: CSVSSGSGAKNILYF
v_gene: TRBV29-1
j_gene: TRBJ2-4
abundance: once
d_gene: TRBD2

CDR3nt: TGTGCCAGCAGCTTAGTAGGCGCGGGAGTAGAGACCCAGTACTTC
CDR3aa: CASSLVGAGVETQYF
v_gene: TRBV7-2
j_gene: TRBJ2-5
abundance: .
d_gene: TRBD2

CDR3nt: TGTGCCAGCAGCCCTATTCCCCGGAGTTCAGGTGGCTACACCTTC
CDR3aa: CASSPIPRSSGGYTF
v_gene: TRBV7-2
j_gene: TRBJ1-2
abundance: .
d_gene: .

CDR3nt: TGTGCCACCTTCCAAGGGTTAGAGACCCAGTACTTC
CDR3aa: CATFQGLETQYF
v_gene: TRBV28
j_gene: TRBJ2-5
abundance: many
d_gene: .

CDR3nt: TGCAGTGCTATTGTGGCACCTGGACAGGGGGCAGAATACGAGCAGTACTTC
CDR3aa: CSAIVAPGQGAEYEQYF
v_gene: TRBV20-1
j_gene: TRBJ2-7
abundance: many
d_gene: TRBD1